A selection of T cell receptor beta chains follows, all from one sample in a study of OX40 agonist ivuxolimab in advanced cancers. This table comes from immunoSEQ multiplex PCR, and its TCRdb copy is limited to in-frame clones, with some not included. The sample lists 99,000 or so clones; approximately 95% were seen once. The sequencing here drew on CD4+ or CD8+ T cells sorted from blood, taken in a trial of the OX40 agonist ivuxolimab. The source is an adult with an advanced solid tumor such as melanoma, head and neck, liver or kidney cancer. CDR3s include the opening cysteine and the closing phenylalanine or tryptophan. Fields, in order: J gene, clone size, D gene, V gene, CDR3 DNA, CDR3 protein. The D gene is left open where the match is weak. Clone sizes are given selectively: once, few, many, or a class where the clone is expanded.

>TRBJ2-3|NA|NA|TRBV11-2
TGTGCCAGCAGCCATTACAGCTCTCGCACAGATACGCAGTATTTT
CASSHYSSRTDTQYF
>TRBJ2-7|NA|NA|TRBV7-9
TGTGCCAGCAGCACGGGACGGATCTACGAGCAGTACTTC
CASSTGRIYEQYF
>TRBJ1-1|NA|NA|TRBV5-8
TGTGCCAGCAGCGTCCGCAGATCTCCGGGGGCTTTCTTT
CASSVRRSPGAFF
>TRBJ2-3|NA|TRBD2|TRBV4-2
TGTGCCAGCAGCCAAGCTCAGGGGACTAGCGACGATACGCAGTATTTT
CASSQAQGTSDDTQYF
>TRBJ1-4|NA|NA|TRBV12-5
TGTGCTAGTGGTTTGCCCCCGGGAACTAATGAAAAACTGTTTTTT
CASGLPPGTNEKLFF
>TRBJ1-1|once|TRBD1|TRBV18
TGTGCCAGCTCTCGGGGGGACAGAGCGAACACTGAAGCTTTCTTT
CASSRGDRANTEAFF
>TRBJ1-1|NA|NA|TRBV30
TGTGCCTGGACTATTGGACGGACTGAAGCTTTCTTT
CAWTIGRTEAFF
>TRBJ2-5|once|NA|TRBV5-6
TGTGCCAGCAGCTTTAGGGAGGGGGCAGCTAGAGGGGAGACCCAGTACTTC
CASSFREGAARGETQYF
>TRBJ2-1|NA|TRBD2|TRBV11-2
TGTGCCAGCAGCTTAGGGACTAGCGGGATCTATGAGCAGTTCTTC
CASSLGTSGIYEQFF
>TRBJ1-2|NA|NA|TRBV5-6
TGTGCCAGCAGCTTGGCCGGGATTCAGGGCGGCGGCTACACCTTC
CASSLAGIQGGGYTF
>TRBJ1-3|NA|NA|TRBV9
TGTGCCAGCAGCGTATCCCCAAGAAACACCATATATTTT
CASSVSPRNTIYF
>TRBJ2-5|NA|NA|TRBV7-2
TGTGCCAGCGTTCAGGGAAGAAGGGAGACCCAGTACTTC
CASVQGRRETQYF
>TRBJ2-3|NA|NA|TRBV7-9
TGTGCCAGCAGCCTAGACCTCACAGATACGCAGTATTTT
CASSLDLTDTQYF
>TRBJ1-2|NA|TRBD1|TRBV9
TGTGCCAGCAGCGCGACCGCAGGGGGAGCGAACTATGGCTACACCTTC
CASSATAGGANYGYTF
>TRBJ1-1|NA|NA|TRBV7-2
TGTGCCAGCAGCCTCGGACAGTTGAACACTGAAGCTTTCTTT
CASSLGQLNTEAFF
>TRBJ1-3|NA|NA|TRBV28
TGTGCCAGCAGTTTATTAGCAGGGGCTGGAAACACCATATATTTT
CASSLLAGAGNTIYF
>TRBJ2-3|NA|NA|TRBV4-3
TGCGCCAGCAGCCAAGATGCAGCAGATACGCAGTATTTT
CASSQDAADTQYF
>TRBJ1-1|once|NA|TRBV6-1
TGTGCCAGCATGGAAGGGAACCTGAACACTGAAGCTTTCTTT
CASMEGNLNTEAFF
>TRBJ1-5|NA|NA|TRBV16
TGTGCCAGCAGCCACGCCGGCTCTCGGTGGCAGCCCCAGCATTTT
CASSHAGSRWQPQHF
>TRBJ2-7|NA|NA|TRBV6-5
TGTGCCAGCAGTACGCAACAGGGATCCTACGAGCAGTACTTC
CASSTQQGSYEQYF
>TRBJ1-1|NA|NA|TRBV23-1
TGCGCCAGCAGTCATATCGTCAGGGAGAACACTGAAGCTTTCTTT
CASSHIVRENTEAFF
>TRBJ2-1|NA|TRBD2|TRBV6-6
TGTGCCAGCAGTCACGGACTAGCGGGATACTACAATGAGCAGTTCTTC
CASSHGLAGYYNEQFF
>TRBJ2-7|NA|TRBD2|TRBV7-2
TGTGCCAGCAGTCCCGCGGGGGTCTCCTACGAGCAGTACTTC
CASSPAGVSYEQYF
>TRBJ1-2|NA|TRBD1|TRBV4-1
TGCGCCAGCAGCCAACCCCCCGGGACAGACTATGGCTACACCTTC
CASSQPPGTDYGYTF
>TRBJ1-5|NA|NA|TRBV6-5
TGTGCCAGCAGTCCCGAGGGGGGGGCCTCGAGGCCCCAGCATTTT
CASSPEGGASRPQHF
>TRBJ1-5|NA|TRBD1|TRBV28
TGTGCCAGCAGTTTAGGGGACAGGGGTCCCCTTAATCAGCCCCAGCATTTT
CASSLGDRGPLNQPQHF
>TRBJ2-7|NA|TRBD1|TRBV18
TGTGCCAGCTCTCCTGACAGGGGGGCTAGTTACGAGCAGTACTTC
CASSPDRGASYEQYF
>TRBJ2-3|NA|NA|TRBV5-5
TGTGCCAGCAGCACGCTTGGGGGTCCGGGGACAGATACGCAGTATTTT
CASSTLGGPGTDTQYF
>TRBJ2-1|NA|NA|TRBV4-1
TGCGCCAGCAGCCAGCTGTACAGGGGAGGGGATGAGCGGTTCTTC
CASSQLYRGGDERFF
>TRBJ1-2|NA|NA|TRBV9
TGTGCCAGCAGCCCTCCGGCAGGGGCGCAGGGCTACACCTTC
CASSPPAGAQGYTF
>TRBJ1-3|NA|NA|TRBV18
TGTGCCAGCTCACCTGCCTCGGGGGGAAACACCATATATTTT
CASSPASGGNTIYF
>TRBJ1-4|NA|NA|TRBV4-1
TGCGCCAGCAGCAGCCCCGGGAGGGCCCACCGTGAAAAACTGTTTTTT
CASSSPGRAHREKLFF
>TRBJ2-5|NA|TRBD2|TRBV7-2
TGTGCCAGCAGCTTAGGAGTAATAGCGGGGGGGATACAAGAGACCCAGTACTTC
CASSLGVIAGGIQETQYF
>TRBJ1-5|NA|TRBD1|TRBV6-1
TGTGCCAGCAGTGGACGGACAGGTTCCAATCGACTTAGCAATCAGCCCCAGCATTTT
CASSGRTGSNRLSNQPQHF
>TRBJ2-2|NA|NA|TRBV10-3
TGTGCCATCAGCATTGGGGTTCAAACCGGGGAGCTGTTTTTT
CAISIGVQTGELFF
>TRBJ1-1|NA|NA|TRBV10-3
TGTGCCATCAGCACCGGGATGAACACTGAAGCTTTCTTT
CAISTGMNTEAFF
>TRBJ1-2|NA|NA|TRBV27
TGTGCCAGCAGTTTATCGATTGCTTGGGACATCTATGGCTACACCTTC
CASSLSIAWDIYGYTF
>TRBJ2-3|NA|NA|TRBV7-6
TGTGCCAGCAGCCCCGAGGCCATGGCCGCCACAGATACGCAGTATTTT
CASSPEAMAATDTQYF
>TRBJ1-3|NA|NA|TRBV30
TGTGCCTGGAGGGGCCCTTCTGGAAACACCATATATTTT
CAWRGPSGNTIYF
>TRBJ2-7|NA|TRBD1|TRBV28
TGTGCCAGCAGACCCTCCCAAGGACAGGGTCCCTACGAGCAGTACTTC
CASRPSQGQGPYEQYF
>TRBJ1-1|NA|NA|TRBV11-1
TGTGCCAGCAGAAATACCGGGGGCACTGAAGCTTTCTTT
CASRNTGGTEAFF
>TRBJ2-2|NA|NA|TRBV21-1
TGTGCCAGCAGCAAAGGGGAGACTAGCGGGACCTCTACACATCACACCGGGGAGCTGTTTTTT
CASSKGETSGTSTHHTGELFF
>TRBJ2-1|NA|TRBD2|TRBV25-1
TGTGCCAGCAGTGAATCGGCTAGCGGGGGCTCCTACAATGAGCAGTTCTTC
CASSESASGGSYNEQFF
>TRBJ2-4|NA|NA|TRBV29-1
TGCAGCGTTGGAGAGAGGGGTAACATTCAGTACTTC
CSVGERGNIQYF
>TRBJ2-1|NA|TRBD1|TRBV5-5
TGTGCCAGCAGCTTGGATGACAGGGACCTCTACAATGAGCAGTTCTTC
CASSLDDRDLYNEQFF
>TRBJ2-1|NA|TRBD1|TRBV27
TGTGCCAGCAGTCCCGGACAGGGATACGAGCAGTTCTTC
CASSPGQGYEQFF
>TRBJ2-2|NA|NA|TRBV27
TGTGCCAGCAGCCTTTATAACACCGGGGAGCTGTTTTTT
CASSLYNTGELFF
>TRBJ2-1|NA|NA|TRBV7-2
TGTGCCAGCAGACCCGGACTCACCAAACCTACGTATGAGCAGTTCTTC
CASRPGLTKPTYEQFF
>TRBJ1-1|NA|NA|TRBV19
TGTGCCAGTAGTATACGGAACACTGAAGCTTTCTTT
CASSIRNTEAFF
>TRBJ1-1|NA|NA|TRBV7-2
TGTGCCAGCAGCTCACAGGTCAACACTGAAGCTTTCTTT
CASSSQVNTEAFF
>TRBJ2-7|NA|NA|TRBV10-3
TGTGCCATCGGGGGGTACTCCTACGAGCAGTACTTC
CAIGGYSYEQYF